These T cell receptor beta chains were read from a single sample in a study of blood T cell repertoires in COVID-19. Clones were read by immunoSEQ multiplex PCR, and TCRdb kept only the in-frame ones, dropping some. The sample contains more than 110,000 clones, 90% of which appear only once. Material for sequencing was peripheral blood. These TCRs come from a woman older than 75 with acute or convalescent COVID-19. Both conserved end residues are part of each CDR3. The D gene is left open where the match is weak. A row's size may be missing; if present it is once, few, many or a size class.

TRBV19	TRBJ1-3	once	TRBD1	CASSTGQAQYSGNTIYF	TGTGCCAGTAGTACAGGACAGGCACAGTACTCTGGAAACACCATATATTTT
TRBV7-9	TRBJ2-1	NA	NA	CASSPLYGGRSYNEQFF	TGTGCCAGCAGCCCTCTCTACGGAGGCCGCTCCTACAATGAGCAGTTCTTC
TRBV23-1	TRBJ1-3	NA	NA	CASSHPGGNTIYF	TGCGCCAGCAGTCACCCCGGGGGAAACACCATATATTTT
TRBV3-1/TRBV3-2	TRBJ1-4	NA	TRBD1	CASSSRQGAEKLFF	TGTGCCAGCAGCTCCCGACAGGGGGCGGAAAAACTGTTTTTT
TRBV19	TRBJ1-4	NA	NA	CASSFRGGPTEKLFF	TGTGCCAGTAGTTTTCGGGGGGGGCCGACTGAAAAACTGTTTTTT
TRBV27	TRBJ1-6	NA	NA	CASSPRRDSPLHF	TGTGCCAGCAGTCCCCGACGGGATTCACCCCTCCACTTT
TRBV5-8	TRBJ1-5	NA	NA	CASSSNQPQHF	TGTGCCAGCAGCTCGAATCAGCCCCAGCATTTT
TRBV20-1	TRBJ2-7	NA	NA	CSAERGVEQYF	TGCAGTGCTGAGAGAGGAGTCGAGCAGTACTTC
TRBV6-6	TRBJ1-2	few	TRBD1	CASSYPGQGADGYTF	TGTGCCAGCAGTTACCCCGGACAGGGGGCGGATGGCTACACCTTC
TRBV7-2	TRBJ2-3	NA	TRBD2	CASSFLPLAGSTDTQYF	TGTGCCAGCAGCTTTCTGCCGCTAGCGGGGAGCACAGATACGCAGTATTTT
TRBV16	TRBJ1-3	NA	TRBD1	CASSQLGRDSSGNTIYF	TGTGCCAGCAGCCAATTGGGACGGGACAGCTCTGGAAACACCATATATTTT
TRBV3-1/TRBV3-2	TRBJ1-4	once	TRBD1	CASSQQGVSSEKLFF	TGTGCCAGCAGCCAGCAGGGGGTGAGCAGTGAAAAACTGTTTTTT
TRBV2	TRBJ2-3	once	NA	CASSQLTTSTDTQYF	TGTGCCAGCAGCCAGCTAACTACTAGCACAGATACGCAGTATTTT
TRBV19	TRBJ2-2	NA	NA	CASSTDGQLDTGELFF	TGTGCCAGTAGTACCGACGGACAGCTGGACACCGGGGAGCTGTTTTTT
TRBV12-3/TRBV12-4	TRBJ1-2	NA	TRBD1	CASGPRQGGGYTF	TGTGCCAGCGGACCTAGACAGGGAGGTGGCTACACCTTC
TRBV5-6	TRBJ1-1	NA	NA	CASSFYQQRATEAFF	TGTGCCAGCAGCTTTTATCAGCAGAGGGCCACTGAAGCTTTCTTT
TRBV15	TRBJ1-2	NA	NA	CATSTDLRGSNGYTF	TGTGCCACCAGCACTGACCTGCGGGGGTCGAATGGCTACACCTTC
TRBV9	TRBJ2-3	NA	TRBD1	CASSVGQAPSTDTQYF	TGTGCCAGCAGCGTCGGACAGGCACCTAGCACAGATACGCAGTATTTT
TRBV2	TRBJ2-7	NA	NA	CASRPLAGAPRQYF	TGTGCCAGCAGACCCCTTGCGGGGGCCCCGAGGCAGTACTTC
TRBV28	TRBJ2-2	NA	NA	CASSLSSGELFF	TGTGCCAGCAGTTTATCCAGCGGGGAGCTGTTTTTT
TRBV7-9	TRBJ1-1	NA	TRBD1	CASSPPGQVTEAFF	TGTGCCAGCAGCCCCCCGGGACAGGTCACTGAAGCTTTCTTT
TRBV6-1	TRBJ2-7	NA	TRBD2	CASSEDGRGYEQYF	TGTGCCAGCAGTGAAGACGGGAGGGGTTACGAGCAGTACTTC
TRBV19	TRBJ1-2	few	NA	CASSAALVGIYGYTF	TGTGCCAGTAGTGCCGCCTTAGTCGGGATCTATGGCTACACCTTC
TRBV18	TRBJ1-2	NA	NA	CASSIGSGVNYGYTF	TGTGCCAGCTCTATTGGCAGCGGGGTTAACTATGGCTACACCTTC
TRBV5-1	TRBJ1-3	NA	NA	CASSLGSGLRNTIYF	TGCGCCAGCAGCTTGGGGTCGGGGTTGAGAAACACCATATATTTT
TRBV6-5	TRBJ2-7	NA	TRBD1	CASSRSGTGDEQYF	TGTGCCAGCAGTCGAAGTGGGACAGGAGACGAGCAGTACTTC
TRBV4-1	TRBJ1-5	once	TRBD1	CASSKELGTGGYSNQPQHF	TGCGCCAGCAGCAAAGAACTCGGGACAGGGGGTTATAGCAATCAGCCCCAGCATTTT
TRBV5-1	TRBJ1-1	NA	TRBD1	CASSLLSGGSGTEAFF	TGCGCCAGCAGCTTGTTGTCAGGGGGGTCGGGGACTGAAGCTTTCTTT
TRBV9	TRBJ2-5	once	NA	CASSVRPRGETQYF	TGTGCCAGCAGCGTCAGGCCTAGGGGTGAGACCCAGTACTTC
TRBV2	TRBJ2-1	NA	TRBD1	CASKEGQYNEQFF	TGTGCCAGCAAAGAGGGACAGTACAATGAGCAGTTCTTC
TRBV19	TRBJ2-2	few	NA	CASSIRVNTGELFF	TGTGCCAGTAGTATTCGGGTTAACACCGGGGAGCTGTTTTTT
TRBV6-5	TRBJ1-5	NA	NA	CASTPGVARQPQHF	TGTGCCAGCACACCAGGGGTCGCTCGTCAGCCCCAGCATTTT
TRBV5-1	TRBJ1-1	NA	NA	CASSTTGDYTEAFF	TGCGCCAGCAGCACGACAGGTGACTACACTGAAGCTTTCTTT
TRBV2	TRBJ1-6	NA	NA	CASSESDTDNSPLHF	TGTGCCAGCAGTGAATCTGACACAGATAATTCACCCCTCCACTTT
TRBV5-4	TRBJ2-5	NA	NA	CASSRLGETQYF	TGTGCCAGCAGCCGACTCGGGGAGACCCAGTACTTC
TRBV10-3	TRBJ1-1	NA	TRBD1	CAISGTGRGSTEAFF	TGTGCCATCAGTGGGACAGGAAGGGGGAGCACTGAAGCTTTCTTT
TRBV2	TRBJ1-2	NA	NA	CASSQQGPPYGYTF	TGTGCCAGCAGCCAACAGGGCCCGCCCTATGGCTACACCTTC
TRBV9	TRBJ2-3	NA	TRBD1	CASSARTGTGVADTQYF	TGTGCCAGCAGCGCCCGCACCGGGACAGGGGTCGCAGATACGCAGTATTTT
TRBV7-9	TRBJ2-3	once	TRBD1	CASSSHRGRTDTQYF	TGTGCCAGCAGCTCTCACAGGGGGCGGACAGATACGCAGTATTTT
TRBV7-2	TRBJ2-4	once	NA	CASSLGGGGWNIQYF	TGTGCCAGCAGCCTAGGAGGGGGGGGCTGGAACATTCAGTACTTC